The rows below give T cell receptor beta chains drawn from one sample of a study of human T cells and chemical hapten exposure. TCRdb re-derived calls from the RACE reads in MiXCR, one entry per CDR3 protein. The table lists about 70,000 distinct CDR3 sequences, over 7.5% of them singletons, with 3% to 4% in the top ten. Sequenced material: whole blood, taken in connection with sensitization to the hapten diphenylcyclopropenone (DPC). The receptors originated from a woman aged 40 to 50 with alopecia areata. Some clones in this sample may be carry-over from other donors' samples. Each CDR3 is given with its conserved first and last residue. A D gene is named only where the DNA matches it firmly. Part of the rows lack a size; the others show once, few, many or a class for expanded clones.

>15|TRBJ2-3|TRBV9|.|many
CASSVGVDSTDTQYF
TGTGCCAGCAGCGTAGGGGTTGACAGCACAGATACGCAGTATTTT
>15|TRBJ2-7|TRBV6-2/TRBV6-3|TRBD1|many
CASTNPGGAVDEQYF
TGTGCCAGCACGAATCCAGGGGGAGCGGTCGACGAGCAGTACTTC
>16|TRBJ1-3|TRBV14|.|.
CASSQLSRVSGNTIYF
TGTGCCAGCAGCCAATTATCACGGGTCTCTGGAAACACCATATATTTT
>17|TRBJ2-2|TRBV7-6|.|many
CASSAPREWGQHGELFF
TGTGCCAGCAGCGCCCCCAGGGAGTGGGGGCAGCACGGGGAGCTGTTTTTT
>14|TRBJ2-2|TRBV6-5|.|many
CASSYGGKTGELFF
TGTGCCAGCAGTTACGGAGGGAAGACCGGGGAGCTGTTTTTT
>15|TRBJ1-1|TRBV21-1|.|few
CASSPLVEGGTEAFF
TGTGCCAGCAGCCCCCTTGTGGAGGGAGGCACTGAAGCTTTCTTT
>13|TRBJ2-4|TRBV20-1|.|many
CSATGGDKNIQYF
TGCAGTGCTACAGGGGGGGACAAAAACATTCAGTACTTC
>14|TRBJ1-2|TRBV6-2/TRBV6-3|.|.
CASSSWALGGGYTF
TGTGCCAGCAGTTCGTGGGCCCTAGGCGGTGGCTACACCTTC
>14|TRBJ2-7|TRBV7-2|TRBD1|.
CASSGGTGNHEQYF
TGTGCCAGCAGCGGCGGGACAGGGAACCACGAGCAGTACTTC
>15|TRBJ1-2|TRBV5-1|.|many
CASSFGGPVFYGYTF
TGCGCCAGCAGCTTCGGGGGCCCGGTTTTCTATGGCTACACCTTC
>15|TRBJ1-4|TRBV12-3/TRBV12-4|.|many
CASNLSGRSNEKLFF
TGTGCCAGCAACCTATCGGGACGGTCTAATGAAAAACTGTTTTTT
>13|TRBJ1-5|TRBV2|.|many
CASLRDSNQPQHF
TGTGCCAGCCTCAGAGATAGCAATCAGCCCCAGCATTTT
>15|TRBJ2-7|TRBV6-5|TRBD1|many
CASSYSTGGSYEQYF
TGTGCCAGCAGTTACTCTACAGGGGGGTCCTACGAGCAGTACTTC
>14|TRBJ1-3|TRBV20-1|.|many
CSAQPGNSGNTIYF
TGCAGTGCCCAACCGGGAAACTCTGGAAACACCATATATTTT
>16|TRBJ1-3|TRBV28|TRBD1|many
CASSSTGTGDGNTIYF
TGTGCCAGCAGCTCCACAGGGACAGGGGATGGAAACACCATATATTTT
>16|TRBJ1-2|TRBV6-5|.|many
CATSAWGAGALDGYTF
TGTGCCACCAGTGCCTGGGGGGCAGGGGCCCTGGATGGCTACACCTTC
>12|TRBJ2-1|TRBV20-1|TRBD2|many
CSARSSGGEQFF
TGCAGTGCTAGATCAAGCGGGGGGGAGCAGTTCTTC
>14|TRBJ2-7|TRBV7-6|TRBD1|many
CASSPRQGTYEQYF
TGTGCCAGCAGCCCTAGACAGGGCACCTACGAGCAGTACTTC
>13|TRBJ2-1|TRBV6-6|.|few
CASSMGVGNEQFF
TGTGCCAGCAGCATGGGGGTGGGGAATGAGCAGTTCTTC
>15|TRBJ2-1|TRBV19|TRBD2|many
CASSIELAGGNEQFF
TGTGCCAGTAGTATTGAACTAGCGGGGGGCAATGAGCAGTTCTTC
>15|TRBJ1-2|TRBV29-1|TRBD1|many
CSVAVSGQGRDGYTF
TGCAGCGTTGCAGTTTCCGGACAGGGTAGAGATGGCTACACCTTC
>15|TRBJ2-7|TRBV6-5|.|.
CASSYGHGAHYEQYF
TGTGCCAGCAGTTACGGGCACGGTGCTCACTACGAGCAGTACTTC
>18|TRBJ1-5|TRBV7-2|.|many
CASSSRGPGDGRNQPQHF
TGTGCCAGCAGCTCCCGAGGACCGGGGGATGGGCGCAATCAGCCCCAGCATTTT
>14|TRBJ1-2|TRBV28|.|many
CASSLGQGFYGYTF
TGTGCCAGCAGTTTAGGTCAGGGGTTCTATGGCTACACCTTC
>14|TRBJ2-5|TRBV19|.|few
CASSMDLARETQYF
TGTGCCAGTAGTATGGACCTCGCCCGGGAGACCCAGTACTTC
>14|TRBJ2-3|TRBV6-2/TRBV6-3|.|many
CASSSTAGTDTQYF
TGTGCCAGCAGTTCGACTGCCGGCACAGATACGCAGTATTTT
>13|TRBJ1-6|TRBV7-6|.|many
CASSLGPQSPLHF
TGTGCCAGCAGCTTAGGGCCTCAATCACCCCTCCACTTT
>16|TRBJ2-1|TRBV7-9|.|many
CASSFRMQVGLDEQFF
TGTGCCAGCAGCTTTCGCATGCAGGTGGGGTTAGATGAGCAGTTCTTC
>15|TRBJ2-7|TRBV5-8|TRBD2|many
CASVARAGDPYEQYF
TGTGCCAGCGTCGCTCGGGCGGGGGATCCCTACGAGCAGTACTTC
>15|TRBJ1-3|TRBV5-1|.|many
CASRSFSVSGNTIYF
TGCGCCAGCAGGTCTTTTTCGGTCTCTGGAAACACCATATATTTT